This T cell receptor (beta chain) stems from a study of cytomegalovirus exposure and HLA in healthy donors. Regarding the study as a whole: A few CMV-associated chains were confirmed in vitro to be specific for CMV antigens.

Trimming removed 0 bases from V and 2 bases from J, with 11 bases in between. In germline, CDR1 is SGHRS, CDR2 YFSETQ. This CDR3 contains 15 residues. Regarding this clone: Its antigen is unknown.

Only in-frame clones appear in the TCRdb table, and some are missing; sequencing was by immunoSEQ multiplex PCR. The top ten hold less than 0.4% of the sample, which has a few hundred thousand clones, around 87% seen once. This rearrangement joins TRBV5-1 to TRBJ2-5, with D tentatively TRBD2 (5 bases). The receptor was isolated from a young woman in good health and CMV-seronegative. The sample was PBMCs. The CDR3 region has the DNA TGCGCCAGCAGCTTGGGCGGACTCCATCAAGAGACCCAGTACTTC. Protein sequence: CASSLGGLHQETQYF. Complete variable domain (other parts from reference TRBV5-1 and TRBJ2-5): KAGVTQTPRYLIKTRGQQVTLSCSPISGHRSVSWYQQTPGQGLQFLFEYFSETQRNKGNFPGRFSGRQFSNSRSEMNVSTLELGDSALYLCASSLGGLHQETQYFGPGTRLLVL.